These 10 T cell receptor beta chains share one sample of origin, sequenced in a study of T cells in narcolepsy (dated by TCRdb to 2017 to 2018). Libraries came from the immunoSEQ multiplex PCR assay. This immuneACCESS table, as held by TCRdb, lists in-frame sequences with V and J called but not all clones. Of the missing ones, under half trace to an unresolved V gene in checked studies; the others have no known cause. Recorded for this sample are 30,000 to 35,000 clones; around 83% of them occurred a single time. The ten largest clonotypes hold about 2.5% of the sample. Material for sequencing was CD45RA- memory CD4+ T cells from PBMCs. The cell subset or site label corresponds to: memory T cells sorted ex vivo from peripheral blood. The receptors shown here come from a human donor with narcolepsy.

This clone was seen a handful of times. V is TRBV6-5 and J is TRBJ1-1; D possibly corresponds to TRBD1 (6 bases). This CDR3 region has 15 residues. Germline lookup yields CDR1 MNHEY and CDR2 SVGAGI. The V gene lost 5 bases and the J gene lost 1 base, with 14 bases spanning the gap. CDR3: CASSQLSGANTEAFF. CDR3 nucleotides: TGTGCCAGCAGTCAGCTCTCAGGGGCGAACACTGAAGCTTTCTTT.

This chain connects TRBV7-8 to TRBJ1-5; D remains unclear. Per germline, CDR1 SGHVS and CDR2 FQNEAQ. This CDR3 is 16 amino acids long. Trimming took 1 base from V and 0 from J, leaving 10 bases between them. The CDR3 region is CASSLEWRVSNQPQHF. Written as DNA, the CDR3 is TGTGCCAGCAGCTTAGAGTGGAGGGTTAGCAATCAGCCCCAGCATTTT.

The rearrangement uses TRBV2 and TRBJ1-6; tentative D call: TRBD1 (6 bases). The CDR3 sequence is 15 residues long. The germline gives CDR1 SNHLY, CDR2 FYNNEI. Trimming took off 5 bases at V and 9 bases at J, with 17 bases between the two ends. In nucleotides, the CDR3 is TGTGCCAGCAGTCCTAGAGGGGGGGCTGGTTCACCCCTCCACTTT. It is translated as CASSPRGGAGSPLHF.

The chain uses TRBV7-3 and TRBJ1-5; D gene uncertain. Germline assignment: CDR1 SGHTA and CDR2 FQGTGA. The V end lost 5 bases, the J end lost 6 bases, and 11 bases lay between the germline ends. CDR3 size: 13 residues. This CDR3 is CASSRRWGQPQHF. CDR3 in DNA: TGTGCCAGCAGCCGCCGGTGGGGTCAGCCCCAGCATTTT.

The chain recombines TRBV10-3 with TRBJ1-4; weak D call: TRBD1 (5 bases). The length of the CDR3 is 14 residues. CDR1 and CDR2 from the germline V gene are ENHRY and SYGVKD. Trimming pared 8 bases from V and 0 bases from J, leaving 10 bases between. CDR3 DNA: TGTGCCATCGGGACTGGGACAACTAATGAAAAACTGTTTTTT. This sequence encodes CAIGTGTTNEKLFF.

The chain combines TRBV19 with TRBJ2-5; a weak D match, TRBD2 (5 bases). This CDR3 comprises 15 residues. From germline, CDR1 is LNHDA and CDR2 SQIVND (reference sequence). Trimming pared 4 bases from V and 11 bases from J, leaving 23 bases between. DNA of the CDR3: TGTGCCAGTAGTAACTCTCCGAGCCCCTCCGGGGAGCAGTACTTC. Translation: CASSNSPSPSGEQYF.

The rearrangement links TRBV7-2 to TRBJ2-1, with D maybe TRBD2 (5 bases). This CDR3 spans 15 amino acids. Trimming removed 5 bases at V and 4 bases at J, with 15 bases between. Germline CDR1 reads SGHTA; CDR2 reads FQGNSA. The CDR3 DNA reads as TGTGCCAGCAGCCGCATGGTTGGGGAGTACAATGAGCAGTTCTTC. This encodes CASSRMVGEYNEQFF.

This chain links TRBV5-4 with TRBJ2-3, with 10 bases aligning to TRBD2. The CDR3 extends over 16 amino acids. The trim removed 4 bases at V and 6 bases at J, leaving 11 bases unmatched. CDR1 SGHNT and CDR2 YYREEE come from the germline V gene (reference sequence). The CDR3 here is CASSVRLAGAVDTQYF. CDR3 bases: TGTGCCAGCAGCGTTCGACTAGCGGGTGCTGTCGATACGCAGTATTTT.

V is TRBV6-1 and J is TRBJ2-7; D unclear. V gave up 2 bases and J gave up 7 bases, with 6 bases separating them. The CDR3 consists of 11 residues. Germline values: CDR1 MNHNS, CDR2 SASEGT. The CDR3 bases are TGTGCCAGCAGTGAACGAGCAGAGCAGTACTTC. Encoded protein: CASSERAEQYF.

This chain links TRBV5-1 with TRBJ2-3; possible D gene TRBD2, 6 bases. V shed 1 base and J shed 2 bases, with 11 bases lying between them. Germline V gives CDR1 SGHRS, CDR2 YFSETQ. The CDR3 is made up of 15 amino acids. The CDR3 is CASSLTGTLTDTQYF. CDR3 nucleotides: TGCGCCAGCAGCTTGACGGGGACTCTCACAGATACGCAGTATTTT.